These T cell receptor beta chains were read from a single sample in a study of blood T cell repertoires in COVID-19. Clones were sequenced by immunoSEQ multiplex PCR, and TCRdb holds only the in-frame ones, with some missing. Among 300,000 to 350,000 clones listed, roughly nine tenths were seen once. Sequencing input: peripheral blood. Receptor source: an older woman with COVID-19, enrolled during active disease. Each CDR3 is given with its conserved first and last residue. The order of the fields is J gene, V gene, clone size, D gene, CDR3 DNA, CDR3 protein. The D gene is left open where the match is weak. Not every row has a clone size; where given, it reads once, few, many or a size class.

TRBJ2-2 | TRBV24-1 | NA | TRBD1 | TGTGCCACCAGTGCCCTGGACAGGGGAGGGGAGCTGTTTTTT | CATSALDRGGELFF
TRBJ1-1 | TRBV11-2 | NA | TRBD1 | TGTGCCAGCAGCCCGCGGACAGGGGTTTCTGAAGCTTTCTTT | CASSPRTGVSEAFF
TRBJ1-5 | TRBV19 | NA | NA | TGTGCGGTCTTGTCTAGGGGGACCAATCAGCCCCAGCATTTT | CAVLSRGTNQPQHF
TRBJ1-1 | TRBV20-1 | NA | NA | TGCAGTGCGGAGGTACCGGGAAAAGCTTTCTTT | CSAEVPGKAFF
TRBJ1-6 | TRBV5-6 | NA | NA | TGTGCCAGCAGCTTGGGCAGGCACTCCTATAATTCACCCCTCCACTTT | CASSLGRHSYNSPLHF
TRBJ1-1 | TRBV7-2 | NA | NA | TGTGCCAGCAGCTTTCTGATCCCGGACACTGAAGCTTTCTTT | CASSFLIPDTEAFF
TRBJ1-2 | TRBV5-1 | NA | NA | TGCGCCAGCAGCTTGGAGCAGGATTACTATGGCTACACCTTC | CASSLEQDYYGYTF
TRBJ1-6 | TRBV7-2 | NA | NA | TGTGCCAGCAGTTCTCGACTGGCGCTGGGCCTCCACTTT | CASSSRLALGLHF
TRBJ1-2 | TRBV29-1 | NA | NA | TGCAGCGTCACCGGGAACTATGGCTACACCTTC | CSVTGNYGYTF
TRBJ1-3 | TRBV30 | NA | NA | TGTGCCACATCACACTCTGGAAACACCATATATTTT | CATSHSGNTIYF
TRBJ1-6 | TRBV28 | once | TRBD1 | TGTGCCAGCAGTACTCCCGGACAGGGGGCGAGGAATTCACCCCTCCACTTT | CASSTPGQGARNSPLHF
TRBJ1-4 | TRBV18 | NA | NA | TGTGCCACCCACTTTATCCACGGAAAACTGTTTTTT | CATHFIHGKLFF
TRBJ1-5 | TRBV10-3 | NA | TRBD1 | TGTGCCACCCACGACAGGGGCGTCAATCAGCCCCAGCATTTT | CATHDRGVNQPQHF
TRBJ1-3 | TRBV5-6 | NA | NA | TGTGCCAGCAGCTTGTCAGGGGCTGGAAACACCATATATTTT | CASSLSGAGNTIYF
TRBJ1-2 | TRBV19 | NA | NA | TGTGCCAGTAGTCCCCCAGGGATCCTTGGAGTTGGCTACACCTTC | CASSPPGILGVGYTF
TRBJ1-3 | TRBV30 | NA | TRBD1 | TGTGCCTGTCCGGACAGGGTGAGCGGAAACACCATATATTTT | CACPDRVSGNTIYF
TRBJ2-2 | TRBV12-5 | few | NA | TGTGCTAGTGGTGACCTGGTTGGGCAGGCTTTTTCTCGGGAGCTGTTTTTT | CASGDLVGQAFSRELFF
TRBJ2-1 | TRBV7-8 | NA | NA | TGTGCCAGCAGCTCCACTTACTACAATGAGCAGTTCTTC | CASSSTYYNEQFF
TRBJ1-4 | TRBV6-1 | NA | NA | TGTGCCAGCAGTGAAGGACTGGGGCAAAAACTGTTTTTT | CASSEGLGQKLFF
TRBJ1-5 | TRBV2 | once | TRBD1 | TGTGCCACGACGGCGACAGGGAGTGACATCCAGCCCCAGCATTTT | CATTATGSDIQPQHF
TRBJ1-4 | TRBV24-1 | many | TRBD1 | TGTGCCACCAGTGATTGGACAGGGTCTCGACTGTTTTTT | CATSDWTGSRLFF
TRBJ1-2 | TRBV28 | NA | TRBD1 | TGTGCCACCTCTCTGGGACAGCACTATGGCTACACCTTC | CATSLGQHYGYTF